This T cell receptor (beta chain) came from a study of identical twins. This clonotype was detected only a few times. Its antigen is as yet unknown. The CDR3 runs 15 residues. From germline, CDR1 is LGHDT and CDR2 YNNKEL (reference sequence). The ends lost 6 bases at V and 4 bases at J; junction bases unmatched: 8. Whole-study findings and limits: A lower insertion count was a feature of abundant cord blood beta clonotypes, with no such feature in memory repertoires. Out-of-frame alpha sequences common to twins were enriched for low generation probability.

cDNA molecules carried unique molecular identifiers, and template switching added a universal primer site. TCRdb re-called the 5' RACE reads with MiXCR, one entry per CDR3 protein. The profile shows around 690,000 distinct CDR3 sequences, 21% of them singletons. The data also belong to a second study, concerning T cells expressing NK-cell markers. This second study notes: More than 5 donors carried dominant NKG2C+ clonotypes that made up roughly 1.0-8% of their CD8+ T cells.

The sample taken for sequencing was PBMCs. This sequence originates from a woman younger than 35 in good health. The chain uses TRBV3-1 and TRBJ2-1, with TRBD2 matching 8 bases. CDR3 sequence reads: CASSFGTSLYNEQFF. The DNA of the CDR3 is TGTGCCAGCAGTTTCGGGACTAGTCTTTACAATGAGCAGTTCTTC.